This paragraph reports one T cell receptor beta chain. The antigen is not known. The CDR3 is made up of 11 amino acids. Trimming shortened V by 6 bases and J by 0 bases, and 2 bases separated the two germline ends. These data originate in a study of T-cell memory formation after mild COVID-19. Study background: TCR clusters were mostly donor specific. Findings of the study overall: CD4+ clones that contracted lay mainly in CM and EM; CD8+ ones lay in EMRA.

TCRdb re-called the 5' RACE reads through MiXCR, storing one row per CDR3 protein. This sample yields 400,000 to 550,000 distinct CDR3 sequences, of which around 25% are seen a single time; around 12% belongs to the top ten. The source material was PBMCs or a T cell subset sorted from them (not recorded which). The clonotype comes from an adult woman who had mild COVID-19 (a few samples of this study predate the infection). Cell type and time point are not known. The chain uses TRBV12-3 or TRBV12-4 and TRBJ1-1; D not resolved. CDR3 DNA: TGTGCCAGCAGGATGAACACTGAAGCTTTCTTT. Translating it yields CASRMNTEAFF.